Listed below are T cell receptor beta chains from one sample, sequenced in a study of blood T cells in healthy people across ages. TCRdb re-derived calls from the 5' RACE reads in MiXCR, one entry per CDR3 protein. The table records 500,000 to 600,000 distinct CDR3 sequences, 27% of them present only once. The sequenced sample was blood. The source of these receptors is a woman between 65 and 79 years old in good health. The CDR3 runs from the conserved cysteine through the conserved F or W. Each record gives: J gene, V gene, CDR3 protein.

.,TRBV29-1,CSVVGLEVGHEQFF
TRBJ1-6,TRBV5-5,CASSVREGGLDSSLHF
TRBJ2-6,TRBV7-9,CASSLVRDRGLLGANVLTF
TRBJ2-1,TRBV5-6,CASSLRGSGAYNEQFF
TRBJ1-2,TRBV5-1,CASSLDPADYGYTF
.,TRBV7-2,CASSTREVGETQYF
TRBJ2-1,TRBV7-2,CASSSRDTNEQFF
TRBJ1-6,TRBV7-8,CVSSFRGLGPLHF
TRBJ1-4,TRBV7-2,CASSFDRVNEKLFF
.,TRBV7-9,CASSSGVHEQFF
TRBJ2-6,TRBV11-2,CAGLDREPHSGANVLTF
TRBJ1-4,TRBV28,CASSLEGANNEKLFF
TRBJ2-4,TRBV28,CASSFSWLAGAKNIQYF
TRBJ1-4,TRBV12-3/TRBV12-4,CASRYGTTTNEKLFF
TRBJ2-3,TRBV10-3,CAISAQTTDTQYF
TRBJ2-3,TRBV7-6,CANSGGAGTDTQYF
TRBJ2-4,TRBV6-2/TRBV6-3,CASSYVGSQANIQYF
TRBJ2-5,TRBV9,CASSDSGGGGETQYF
.,TRBV7-2,CASSSPGLAVNEQFF
TRBJ1-6,TRBV30,CAWSAIGGSPLHF
TRBJ1-4,TRBV12-3/TRBV12-4,CASSSGYGIGEKLFF
TRBJ1-1,TRBV7-8,CASSLRTPDGGEAFF
TRBJ2-1,TRBV7-6,CASSLVLAGINEQFF
TRBJ2-1,TRBV30,CAWSGSARTYNEQFF
TRBJ1-1,TRBV18,CASSPMIMNTEAFF
TRBJ1-4,TRBV27,CASRGYPGEFF
TRBJ1-2,TRBV4-1,CASSQEVRQPYGYTF
.,TRBV29-1,CSVDAPSVDGEQYF
TRBJ2-5,TRBV15,CATSRGRSQETQYF
TRBJ2-6,TRBV9,CASSKRLNNVLTF
TRBJ2-4,TRBV5-1,CASSLSGTYGGNIQYF
TRBJ1-3,TRBV7-6,CASSLDPGDTIYF
TRBJ2-5,TRBV4-2,CASSLTGSFQETQYF
TRBJ2-7,TRBV15,CATSRVGRLSYEQYF
TRBJ2-1,TRBV27,CASSLSFRVGVAGSNEQFF
TRBJ2-2,TRBV29-1,CSVGVMRGGRGELFF
TRBJ1-6,TRBV5-4,CASSWGGSSNSPLHF
TRBJ2-5,TRBV3-1,CASSQRTGMETQYF
TRBJ2-3,TRBV29-1,CSVEGLDRSGTDTQYF
TRBJ2-1,TRBV4-3,CASSRTGFGQFF
.,TRBV7-7,CASSRLPGLAANEQFF
TRBJ2-3,TRBV10-3,CAIKVTDTQYF
TRBJ1-1,TRBV12-3/TRBV12-4,CASRYLIGTEAFF
TRBJ2-2,TRBV7-7,CASSLETSGANTGELFF
TRBJ2-1,TRBV7-3,CASSLGGGHSYNEQFF
TRBJ1-3,TRBV20-1,CSASSPAHGNTIYF
TRBJ1-4,TRBV20-1,CSARDKAGAGEKLFF
TRBJ2-3,TRBV29-1,CSVTDTDTQYF
TRBJ1-2,TRBV10-3,CAISFDRGIGGYTF
TRBJ1-4,TRBV4-3,CASSRGGQGNEKLFF
TRBJ2-3,TRBV15,CATSRRPLPDTQYF
TRBJ2-5,TRBV29-1,CSVASRQETQYF
TRBJ2-5,TRBV20-1,CSARTSLETQYF